This entry features one T cell receptor (beta chain) sequence. Its antigen is not identified. The data are from a study of CD8 T cells in ankylosing spondylitis. Study outcomes and limitations: Seemingly characteristic of ankylosing spondylitis blood was a TCR beta motif consisting of about 8 highly homologous variants. Clones tied to disease were said to be significantly enriched in matched ankylosing spondylitis synovial fluid. CD8+ disease-linked clones were present at relatively low frequencies in blood.

Preparation of TCR beta libraries was done by quantitative 5'-RACE with molecular barcodes. TCRdb re-called the 5' RACE reads with MiXCR, one entry per CDR3 protein. This sample carries about 500,000 distinct CDR3 sequences, roughly 12% of them seen once, and the ten largest clones take approximately 7%. Germline-derived CDR1 and CDR2 are MNHNS and SASEGT. The CDR3 has 17 amino acids. Deletions cut 6 bases from V and 0 bases from J, with 19 bases between. The source of this sequence is a male donor with ankylosing spondylitis. This chain uses TRBV6-1 with TRBJ2-3; no definite D call. The sequencing sample was made of blood, either unsorted or a sorted T cell fraction (not recorded which). CDR3 DNA: TGTGCCAGCAGCCAATTGGCGTTGTCGCCCAGCACAGATACGCAGTATTTT. It translates to CASSQLALSPSTDTQYF.